These 2 T cell receptor beta chains came from one sample sequenced in a study of beta chain features in type 1 diabetes. The authors reverse transcribed all of the isolated RNA, so sequencing captured expressed TCRB transcripts. The method was immunoSEQ multiplex PCR; TCRdb's version includes in-frame clones alone and lacks a portion of them. The sample lists about 900,000 clones; about 17% were seen once. Sequencing was performed on naive CD4+ T cells from blood. These receptors all stem from a woman under 30 in good health.

In its sample, this clone was seen a few times. The J gene is TRBJ2-7, the V gene TRBV5-1; 9 bases line up with TRBD1. The junction had 3 bases not matched to a gene; V was cut back by 4 bases and J by 4 bases. The CDR3 spans 13 residues. The germline V gene has CDR1 SGHRS and CDR2 YFSETQ. The CDR3 nucleotides read TGCGCCAGCAGCACCGGACAGGGGTACGAGCAGTACTTC. Its translation is CASSTGQGYEQYF.

This clone was seen only a few times. This CDR3 reads CASSRGTHEAFF. CDR3 sequence (DNA): TGTGCCAGCAGCCGCGGGACCCATGAAGCTTTCTTT. The gene calls are TRBV6-5 and TRBJ1-1, with D possibly matching TRBD1 (5 bases). From germline, CDR1 is MNHEY and CDR2 SVGAGI. CDR3 size: 12 residues. V was cut by 6 bases and J by 7 bases, with 12 bases left in between.